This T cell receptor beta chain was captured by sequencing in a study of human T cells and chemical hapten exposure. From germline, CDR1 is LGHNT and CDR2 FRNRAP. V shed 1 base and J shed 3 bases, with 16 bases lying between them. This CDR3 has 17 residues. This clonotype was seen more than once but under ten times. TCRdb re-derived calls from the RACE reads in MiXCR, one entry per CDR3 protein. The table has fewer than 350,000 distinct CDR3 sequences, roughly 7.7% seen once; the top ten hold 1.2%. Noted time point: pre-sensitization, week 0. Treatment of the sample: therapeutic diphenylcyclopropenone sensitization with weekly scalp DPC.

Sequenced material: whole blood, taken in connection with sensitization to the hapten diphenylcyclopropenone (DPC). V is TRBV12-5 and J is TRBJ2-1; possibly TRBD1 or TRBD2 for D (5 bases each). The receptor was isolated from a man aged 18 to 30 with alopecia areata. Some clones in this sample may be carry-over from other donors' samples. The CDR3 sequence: CASGLAPGTLNYNEQFF. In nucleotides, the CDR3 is TGTGCTAGTGGTTTGGCCCCCGGGACCCTAAACTACAATGAGCAGTTCTTC. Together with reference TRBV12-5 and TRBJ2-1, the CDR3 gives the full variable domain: DARVTQTPRHKVTEMGQEVTMRCQPILGHNTVFWYRQTMMQGLELLAYFRNRAPLDDSGMPKDRFSAEMPDATLATLKIQPSEPRDSAVYFCASGLAPGTLNYNEQFFGPGTRLTVL.